This note documents a single T cell receptor beta chain sequence. What it recognizes is unknown. Germline CDR1 reads SGDLS; CDR2 reads YYNGEE. Trimming left V 0 bases short and J 6 bases short, with 8 bases between. This CDR3 region has 13 residues. In all sorted populations, purity surpassed 95%. TCRB transcripts that were expressed got sequenced, as all of the isolated RNA had been reverse transcribed. About 3.57 million reads, on average, came from each naive, central memory and regulatory T cell sample. Repertoires were generated with immunoSEQ multiplex PCR, while TCRdb's copy carries only in-frame clones and drops some. The sample comprises 500,000 to 850,000 clones, about 14% of which are singletons, and 0.035% to 0.04% rests with the top ten. The data were taken from a study of beta chain features in type 1 diabetes. Points from the study as a whole: It was among patients, rather than healthy donors, that naive, central memory and Treg TCRB repertoires appeared more similar. These data did not resolve whether HLA type affects TCRB rearrangement. People with Type 1 diabetes carried modestly yet significantly shorter TCRB CDR3s in all four CD4+ subsets.

The chain carries TRBV9 and TRBJ2-3; D gene ambiguous. This TCR was sampled from a young man with type 1 diabetes. Material: naive CD4+ T cells from blood. The CDR3 loop reads CASSVDRFDTQYF. The CDR3 nucleotides read TGTGCCAGCAGCGTAGACCGATTCGATACGCAGTATTTT. The whole variable domain, filled in from reference TRBV9 and TRBJ2-3, reads DSGVTQTPKHLITATGQRVTLRCSPRSGDLSVYWYQQSLDQGLQFLIQYYNGEERAKGNILERFSAQQFPDLHSELNLSSLELGDSALYFCASSVDRFDTQYFGPGTRLTVL.